Each of the 16 T cell receptor beta chains below was sequenced from the same sample in a study of beta chain features in type 1 diabetes. Every isolated RNA sample was fully reverse transcribed, so sequencing captured expressed TCRB transcripts. Assay: immunoSEQ multiplex PCR; the TCRdb copy retains only in-frame clones and omits some. The profile shows hundreds of thousands of clones, roughly 13% of them singletons. The sequenced material came from naive CD4+ T cells from blood. These receptor sequences come from a young man in good health.

A few counts support this clone. The gene calls are TRBV15 and TRBJ2-4, with TRBD2 as a possible D gene (6 bases). V was clipped by 3 bases and J by 2 bases, with 11 bases between them. Germline assignment: CDR1 LNHNV and CDR2 YYDKDF (reference sequence). The CDR3 extends over 15 amino acids. The CDR3, as DNA: TGTGCCACCAGCAGCGGGGGAGCACCCAAAAACATTCAGTACTTC. Translated, it gives CATSSGGAPKNIQYF.

In its sample, this clone was seen a few times. The chain is built from TRBV28 and TRBJ1-4, with D possibly TRBD1 on 5 matching bases. The CDR3 consists of 16 residues. V dropped 6 bases and J dropped 8 bases, with 22 bases sitting between them. Germline V gene lookup returns CDR1 MDHEN and CDR2 SYDVKM. CDR3 region: CASSPSLGQGLEKLFF. CDR3 sequence (DNA): TGTGCCAGCAGCCCATCGCTAGGGCAGGGCCTCGAAAAACTGTTTTTT.

This clone was observed a handful of times. The chain combines TRBV2 with TRBJ1-6; TRBD1 agrees at 9 bases. Germline CDR1 is SNHLY and CDR2 is FYNNEI. The CDR3 has 15 residues. V dropped 6 bases and J dropped 10; count of bases not matched to a gene: 10. This chain's CDR3 is CASRQGATRYSPLHF. In DNA form, the CDR3 reads TGTGCCAGCAGACAGGGGGCGACGAGATACTCACCCCTCCACTTT.

The CDR3 bases are TGTGCCAGCATTGGGAGAGCAGGTTCACCCCTCCACTTT. It translates to CASIGRAGSPLHF. The rearrangement links TRBV28 to TRBJ1-6; D is undetermined. This CDR3 is built from 13 residues. Trimming removed 7 bases from V and 9 bases from J, with 13 bases in between. Germline CDR1 MDHEN, CDR2 SYDVKM.

The V and J genes are TRBV2 and TRBJ1-3; a possible D gene is TRBD1 (6 bases). Trimming removed 4 bases from V and 2 bases from J, with 15 bases in between. CDR1 is SNHLY and CDR2 is FYNNEI in the germline V gene. This CDR3 has 16 amino acids. For the CDR3, the DNA is TGTGCCAGCAGTGGGGGGGGACACTCTCCTGGAAACACCATATATTTT. It translates to CASSGGGHSPGNTIYF.

This clone was seen a few times. The chain combines TRBV9 with TRBJ2-2; 8 nucleotides match TRBD1. V trimming: 3 bases; J trimming: 4 bases; junction bases outside the gene matches: 2. The length of the CDR3 is 14 residues. From germline, CDR1 is SGDLS and CDR2 YYNGEE. In DNA, the CDR3 is TGTGCCAGCAGCGGGACAGGGTTCACCGGGGAGCTGTTTTTT. Translation gives CASSGTGFTGELFF.

The DNA for the CDR3 is TGTGCCAGCTCACCAAGGGACAGGGCGAACACTGAAGCTTTCTTT. Translation: CASSPRDRANTEAFF. This rearrangement joins TRBV18 to TRBJ1-1; 9 positions match TRBD1. V lost 2 bases and J lost 1; bases outside the gene matches: 2. CDR1 is KGHSH, CDR2 LQKENI, per germline. This CDR3 has 15 residues.

This sequence joins TRBV9 and TRBJ2-5, with D perhaps TRBD2 (5 bases). CDR1 is SGDLS, CDR2 YYNGEE, per germline. V lost 0 bases and J 5 bases, leaving 11 bases between the germline ends. This CDR3 has 14 residues. The CDR3 nucleotides read TGTGCCAGCAGCGTAGAGGCTAGCCCGGAGACCCAGTACTTC. It is translated as CASSVEASPETQYF.

The rearrangement uses TRBV5-5 and TRBJ2-1; 13 bases agree with TRBD2. The CDR3 is made up of 15 amino acids. CDR1 is SGHKS and CDR2 is YYEKEE in the germline V gene (reference sequence). The J segment lost 4 bases and the V segment lost 6 bases, leaving 4 bases of the junction unmatched. The CDR3 coding sequence is TGTGCCAGCACCGGACTAGCGGGGGCTTACAATGAGCAGTTCTTC. Protein sequence: CASTGLAGAYNEQFF.

The chain employs TRBV9 and TRBJ1-2; D is perhaps TRBD1 (6 bases). The CDR3 totals 14 residues. CDR1 SGDLS and CDR2 YYNGEE come from the germline V gene. V gave up 0 bases and J gave up 4 bases, with 10 bases separating them. CDR3 amino acids: CASSVEGQVYGYTF. CDR3 in DNA: TGTGCCAGCAGCGTAGAGGGACAAGTCTATGGCTACACCTTC.

The CDR3 coding sequence is TGTGCCAGCAGTTCCGGGAGACAGTTGAACACTGAAGCTTTCTTT. It yields the protein CASSSGRQLNTEAFF. J is TRBJ1-1 and V is TRBV6-6, with a possible D match to TRBD1 (5 bases). This CDR3 is built from 15 residues. V lost 4 bases, J lost 0 bases, and 12 bases lay in between. Germline CDR1 reads MNHNY; CDR2 reads SVGAGI (reference sequence).

This chain links TRBV18 with TRBJ2-3, with D perhaps matching TRBD2 (5 bases). This CDR3 contains 17 residues. V lost 2 bases, J lost 0 bases, and 15 bases lay in between. Germline CDR1 KGHSH, CDR2 LQKENI. This CDR3 is CASSPVTGYTSTDTQYF. CDR3 in DNA: TGTGCCAGCTCACCAGTTACGGGGTACACCAGCACAGATACGCAGTATTTT.

This clone was seen just once. V is TRBV30 and J is TRBJ1-2; 10 bases line up with TRBD1. Germline CDR1 GTSNPN, CDR2 SVGIG (reference sequence). Trimming removed 4 bases from V and 4 bases from J; junction bases left unmatched: 6. The CDR3 sequence is 14 residues long. The CDR3 spells CAWTRDRGGYGYTF. For the CDR3, the DNA is TGTGCCTGGACTCGGGACAGGGGTGGCTATGGCTACACCTTC. Full variable domain (remainder filled in from reference TRBV30 and TRBJ1-2): SQTIHQWPATLVQPVGSPLSLECTVEGTSNPNLYWYRQAAGRGLQLLFYSVGIGQISSEVPQNLSASRPQDRQFILSSKKLLLSDSGFYLCAWTRDRGGYGYTFGSGTRLTVV.

This clone was seen a handful of times. The CDR3 loop reads CASRLTGAQDGGYTF. The CDR3 bases are TGTGCCAGCAGATTGACAGGGGCCCAAGATGGTGGCTACACCTTC. V gene TRBV11-2 combines with J gene TRBJ1-2, with 8 bases that match TRBD1. The CDR3 sequence is 15 residues long. The V segment lost 6 bases and the J segment 7 bases; nucleotides outside the gene matches: 13. Looked up from germline, CDR1 is SGHAT and CDR2 is FQNNGV.

This chain links TRBV7-2 with TRBJ2-1; TRBD1 matches 8 bases. After removal of 5 bases from V and 2 bases from J, the junction contained 2 bases not matched to a gene. Germline loops: CDR1 SGHTA, CDR2 FQGNSA. This CDR3 spans 14 amino acids. DNA of the CDR3: TGTGCCAGCAGCGACAGGGGCACCTACAATGAGCAGTTCTTC. It translates to CASSDRGTYNEQFF.

This clone showed up just a few times. The J gene is TRBJ2-2, the V gene TRBV5-1; 10 bases are shared with TRBD2. Trimming at V came to 7 bases and at J to 1 base, leaving 4 bases not matched to a gene. Germline assignment: CDR1 SGHRS and CDR2 YFSETQ. The CDR3 runs 15 residues. This chain's CDR3 is CASRSGGENTGELFF. The CDR3 DNA follows: TGCGCCAGCCGGAGCGGGGGGGAGAACACCGGGGAGCTGTTTTTT.